A selection of T cell receptor beta chains follows, all from one sample in a study of response to subunit inactivated influenza vaccine. TCRdb reprocessed the RT-PCR reads with MiXCR, giving one entry per CDR3 protein. The profile shows 610,000 or so distinct CDR3 sequences, around 15% of them singletons. The specimen was PBMCs from blood, collected approximately 12 days after vaccination. The receptors here all came from a man between 50 and 59 years old who received an inactivated influenza vaccine. The CDR3 runs from the conserved cysteine through the conserved F or W. The D gene is left open where the match is weak. Some rows mark clone size as missing; the rest say once, few, many or name a class of expanded clone.

d_call j_call clone_size v_call cdr3_aa cdr3_nt
. TRBJ2-4 few TRBV18 CASSPPGIDIQYF TGTGCCAGCTCACCACCAGGGATAGACATTCAGTACTTC
TRBD1 TRBJ2-7 . TRBV11-2 CASSLRRTGGGEQYF TGTGCCAGCAGCTTACGAAGGACAGGGGGCGGCGAGCAGTACTTC
. TRBJ2-3 . TRBV6-5 CASSSQGYTDTQYF TGTGCCAGCAGTTCTCAGGGGTACACAGATACGCAGTATTTT
TRBD2 TRBJ2-7 . TRBV20-1 CSARDPTSGSYEQYF TGCAGTGCTAGAGATCCCACTAGCGGCTCCTACGAGCAGTACTTC
. TRBJ2-5 . TRBV12-3/TRBV12-4 CASSQAGDQYF TGTGCCAGCAGCCAAGCAGGGGACCAGTACTTC
. TRBJ1-2 . TRBV4-1 CASSQGGGRKPYGYTF TGCGCCAGCAGCCAAGGGGGGGGCCGGAAACCGTATGGCTACACCTTC
TRBD1 TRBJ2-1 . TRBV3-1 CASSQGTVSYNEQFF TGTGCCAGCAGCCAGGGGACAGTCTCCTACAATGAGCAGTTCTTC
TRBD1 TRBJ2-7 . TRBV10-3 CAISGDRTYEQYF TGTGCCATCAGTGGGGACAGGACCTACGAGCAGTACTTC
. TRBJ2-5 . TRBV7-9 CASSLALTQGETQYF TGTGCCAGCAGCTTAGCCCTAACGCAGGGGGAGACCCAGTACTTC
. TRBJ2-3 few TRBV24-1 CATSDLERSTDTQYF TGTGCCACCAGTGATTTGGAGCGGAGCACAGATACGCAGTATTTT
TRBD2 TRBJ2-5 . TRBV2 CASNGLAGGQETQYF TGTGCCAGCAACGGACTAGCGGGGGGACAAGAGACCCAGTACTTC
. TRBJ2-1 few TRBV6-2/TRBV6-3 CASSYGSEPGLALNEQFF TGTGCCAGCAGTTACGGAAGTGAACCGGGACTGGCTCTCAATGAGCAGTTCTTC
TRBD2 TRBJ2-1 . TRBV27 CASRGLAGGQEQFF TGTGCCAGCAGAGGACTAGCGGGGGGGCAGGAGCAGTTCTTC
. TRBJ2-1 few TRBV5-1 CASSYSTGHFSYNEQFF TGCGCCAGCAGCTACTCGACAGGCCACTTCTCCTACAATGAGCAGTTCTTC
TRBD1 TRBJ2-6 . TRBV7-8 CASSRGQASGANVLTF TGTGCCAGCAGCAGAGGACAGGCCTCTGGGGCCAACGTCCTGACTTTC
. TRBJ2-7 few TRBV28 CASSFGAVEQYF TGTGCCAGCAGCTTCGGGGCCGTCGAGCAGTACTTC
. TRBJ2-1 . TRBV4-3 CASSQALVSYNEQFF TGCGCCAGCAGCCAAGCGCTGGTATCCTACAATGAGCAGTTCTTC
TRBD2 TRBJ2-1 few TRBV7-2 CASSLLGGGAHNEQFF TGTGCCAGCAGCTTATTAGGCGGGGGGGCCCACAATGAGCAGTTCTTC
. TRBJ2-7 few TRBV5-1 CASSLDGATGQYF TGCGCCAGCAGCTTGGACGGAGCGACCGGGCAGTACTTC
. TRBJ1-2 . TRBV5-1 CASSLGPNGAFYGYTF TGCGCCAGCAGCTTGGGTCCCAACGGGGCCTTTTATGGCTACACCTTC
. TRBJ2-3 . TRBV7-2 CASSLVGVRTDTQYF TGTGCCAGCAGCTTAGTTGGGGTGCGGACAGATACGCAGTATTTT
TRBD1 TRBJ1-6 few TRBV25-1 CASSGRTGYSYNSPLHF TGTGCCAGCAGTGGCCGGACAGGATACTCCTATAATTCACCCCTCCACTTT
TRBD1 TRBJ1-6 few TRBV5-1 CASSFTGTGGSYNSPLHF TGCGCCAGCAGCTTCACCGGGACAGGGGGCTCCTATAATTCACCCCTCCACTTT
. TRBJ2-3 many TRBV3-1 CASSQDFGLSTDTQYF TGTGCCAGCAGCCAAGATTTCGGACTAAGCACAGATACGCAGTATTTT
TRBD1 TRBJ2-1 few TRBV12-3/TRBV12-4 CASRPNRGHYNEQFF TGTGCCAGCAGACCAAACAGGGGGCACTACAATGAGCAGTTCTTC
. TRBJ1-1 . TRBV3-1 CASSQIRDREAFF TGTGCCAGCAGCCAGATACGGGACCGTGAAGCTTTCTTT
. TRBJ2-7 few TRBV10-3 CAISEAPGQAYEQYF TGTGCCATCAGTGAGGCGCCGGGACAAGCCTACGAGCAGTACTTC
. TRBJ1-4 few TRBV3-1 CASSQGWAGLFF TGTGCCAGCAGCCAAGGATGGGCAGGACTGTTTTTT
. TRBJ2-3 . TRBV6-4 CASSDSMGAQYF TGTGCCAGCAGTGACTCGATGGGGGCGCAGTATTTT
TRBD2 TRBJ2-7 . TRBV2 CASRPTSGNSYEQYF TGTGCCAGCAGACCAACTAGCGGGAACTCCTACGAGCAGTACTTC
TRBD1 TRBJ2-2 few TRBV5-1 CATRGSNTGELFF TGCGCCACCAGGGGGTCGAACACCGGGGAGCTGTTTTTT
. TRBJ2-3 many TRBV28 CASGTSDTQYF TGTGCCAGCGGCACATCAGATACGCAGTATTTT
. TRBJ2-7 . TRBV6-2/TRBV6-3 CASSPGRLGTEQYF TGTGCCAGCAGCCCGGGTCGTCTAGGGACCGAGCAGTACTTC
. TRBJ1-5 many TRBV3-1 CASSQADQPQHF TGTGCCAGCAGTCAAGCCGATCAGCCCCAGCATTTT
TRBD1 TRBJ2-7 few TRBV7-9 CAFDRGHYEQYF TGTGCCTTCGACAGGGGGCACTACGAGCAGTACTTC
. TRBJ2-5 few TRBV11-2 CASSLEPWGQETQYF TGTGCCAGCAGCTTAGAGCCCTGGGGACAAGAGACCCAGTACTTC
. TRBJ2-1 few TRBV6-1 CASSPRPNEQFF TGTGCCAGCAGTCCTCGGCCTAATGAGCAGTTCTTC
. TRBJ1-4 . TRBV6-1 CASIRARNEKLFF TGTGCCAGCATCAGGGCCCGCAATGAAAAACTGTTTTTT
. TRBJ2-1 few TRBV10-3 CAISESGRPYNEQFF TGTGCCATCAGTGAGTCTGGGCGGCCCTACAATGAGCAGTTCTTC
TRBD2 TRBJ2-5 few TRBV4-1 CASSQEGTSGGKETQYF TGCGCCAGCAGCCAAGAAGGGACTAGCGGGGGGAAAGAGACCCAGTACTTC
. TRBJ2-2 few TRBV4-2 CASSPLDGNTGELFF TGTGCCAGCAGCCCCCTGGACGGAAACACCGGGGAGCTGTTTTTT
TRBD1 TRBJ1-4 . TRBV5-1 CASSPQAGTVNEKLFF TGCGCCAGCAGCCCCCAGGCCGGGACAGTTAATGAAAAACTGTTTTTT
. TRBJ1-2 few TRBV5-1 CASSLEYSTYGYTF TGCGCCAGCAGCTTGGAGTACTCTACCTATGGCTACACCTTC
TRBD1 TRBJ1-1 few TRBV20-1 CSARHPVRGFTEAFF TGCAGTGCTAGACATCCGGTCAGGGGGTTCACTGAAGCTTTCTTT
TRBD1 TRBJ1-2 few TRBV9 CASSGHTGGGGYTF TGTGCCAGCAGCGGCCACACAGGGGGCGGTGGCTACACCTTC
. TRBJ1-6 . TRBV6-1 CASSGRRDGPLHF TGTGCCAGCAGCGGACGGCGAGATGGGCCCCTCCACTTT
. TRBJ1-4 . TRBV18 CASSAGLGWGNEKLFF TGTGCCAGCTCAGCCGGCCTGGGCTGGGGTAATGAAAAACTGTTTTTT
TRBD2 TRBJ2-7 . TRBV25-1 CASSPRTSGMYEQYF TGTGCCAGCAGTCCCCGGACTAGCGGGATGTACGAGCAGTACTTC
. TRBJ1-1 many TRBV12-3/TRBV12-4 CASSLASWGATEAFF TGTGCCAGCAGTTTGGCTTCTTGGGGGGCCACTGAAGCTTTCTTT
. TRBJ1-6 many TRBV12-3/TRBV12-4 CASSLGRDNSPLHF TGTGCCAGCAGTTTAGGACGGGATAATTCACCCCTCCACTTT